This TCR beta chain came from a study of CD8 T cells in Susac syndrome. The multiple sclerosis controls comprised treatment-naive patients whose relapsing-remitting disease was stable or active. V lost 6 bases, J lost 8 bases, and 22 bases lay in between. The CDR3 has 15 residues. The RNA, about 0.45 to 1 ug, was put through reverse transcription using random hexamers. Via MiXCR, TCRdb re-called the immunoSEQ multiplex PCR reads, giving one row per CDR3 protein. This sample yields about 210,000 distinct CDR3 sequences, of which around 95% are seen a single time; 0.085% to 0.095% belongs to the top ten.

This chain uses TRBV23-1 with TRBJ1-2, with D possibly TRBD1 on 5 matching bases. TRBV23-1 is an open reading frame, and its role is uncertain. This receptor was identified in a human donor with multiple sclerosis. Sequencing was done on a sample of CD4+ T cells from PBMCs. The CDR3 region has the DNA TGCGCCAGCAGCCCTTTGACAGAACGGGGTATCGGCTACACCTTC. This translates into CASSPLTERGIGYTF.